Sequencing of this T cell receptor (beta chain) was carried out in a study of T cell responses to AZD1222 COVID-19 vaccine. With 6 bases removed from V and 9 bases from J, the gap between germline ends came to 15 bases. CDR1 is MNHEY, CDR2 SMNVEV, per germline (reference sequence). This CDR3 region has 13 residues. Clones were sequenced by immunoSEQ multiplex PCR, and TCRdb holds only the in-frame ones, with some missing. This sample yields 150,000 or so clones, of which more than 90% are seen a single time; about 3% belongs to the top ten. The source is an adult in good health. Sequenced here: peripheral blood, sampled on day 0 of AZD1222 vaccination. J is TRBJ1-5 and V is TRBV27; D ambiguous. The CDR3 protein is CASRVRLVGPQHF. In nucleotides, the CDR3 is TGTGCCAGCAGGGTACGGCTTGTAGGGCCCCAGCATTTT.